This is a list of T cell receptor beta chains from one sample in a study of cytomegalovirus exposure and HLA in healthy donors. Using immunoSEQ multiplex PCR, the repertoire was profiled, and TCRdb retains in-frame clones only, with some absent. Among fewer than 200,000 clones listed, about 86% were seen once. The sequencing sample was made of PBMCs. The receptors were sampled from a woman under 30 in good health and CMV-seronegative. Both conserved end residues are part of each CDR3. A D gene is named only where the DNA matches it firmly. A row's size may be missing; if present it is once, few, many or a size class.

J gene,V gene,CDR3 length,clone size,D gene,CDR3 DNA,CDR3 protein
TRBJ1-2,TRBV10-3,15,few,TRBD1,TGTGCCATCAGTGGGACCGGGACAGGGCGTTATGGCTACACCTTC,CAISGTGTGRYGYTF
TRBJ2-3,TRBV29-1,11,NA,NA,TGCAGCGTTATCGTCCGGGGAACGCAGTATTTT,CSVIVRGTQYF
TRBJ1-5,TRBV6-5,15,NA,NA,TGTGCCAGCAGACGGACTGGCTTGGGCAATCAGCCCCAGCATTTT,CASRRTGLGNQPQHF
TRBJ1-6,TRBV5-1,19,NA,TRBD1,TGCGCCAGCAGCCCGCGAGGGACAGGGAACGGTTGGGAAGGTTCACCCCTCCACTTT,CASSPRGTGNGWEGSPLHF
TRBJ2-5,TRBV6-5,15,NA,TRBD1,TGTGCCAGCAGTTACACTACAGGGGAACAAGAGACCCAGTACTTC,CASSYTTGEQETQYF
TRBJ1-1,TRBV10-1,14,NA,NA,TGCGCCAGCAGTGGAGACAGGTACAACACTGAAGCTTTCTTT,CASSGDRYNTEAFF
TRBJ2-2,TRBV7-6,16,NA,NA,TGTGCCAGCGCAGTCCCTCTCCAGGGGATCGCCGGGGAGCTGTTTTTT,CASAVPLQGIAGELFF
TRBJ2-7,TRBV4-1,15,NA,NA,TGCGCCAGCAGCCTCGATCCTCAGGGAACCTACGAGCAGTACTTC,CASSLDPQGTYEQYF
TRBJ1-4,TRBV5-1,14,NA,NA,TGCGCCAGCAGCTCGCACGGGGGGGATGAAAAACTGTTTTTT,CASSSHGGDEKLFF
TRBJ1-2,TRBV19,13,NA,TRBD1,TGTGCCAGTAGTATCGACAGGGTCAATGGCTACACCTTC,CASSIDRVNGYTF
TRBJ1-2,TRBV6-1,14,NA,TRBD1,TGTGCCAGCAGGGCCGGGACAGCGTACTATGGCTACACCTTC,CASRAGTAYYGYTF
TRBJ2-5,TRBV4-3,14,NA,NA,TGCGCCAGCAGCCAAGAGACCAGGGGAGAGACCCAGTACTTC,CASSQETRGETQYF
TRBJ2-4,TRBV5-8,10,NA,NA,TGTGCCAGCACCTGGGGGGATCAGTACTTC,CASTWGDQYF
TRBJ1-5,TRBV30,13,few,NA,TGTGCCTGGAAAGAGGAGGGTCCCCAGCCCCAGCATTTT,CAWKEEGPQPQHF
TRBJ1-6,TRBV4-1,16,NA,TRBD1,TGCGCCAGCAGCCAAGCGCCCGGGACAGAATATTCACCCCTCCACTTT,CASSQAPGTEYSPLHF
TRBJ1-3,TRBV6-5,14,NA,TRBD1,TGTGCCAGCAGTTACGGGACAGGGGGAAACACCATATATTTT,CASSYGTGGNTIYF
TRBJ1-2,TRBV7-2,19,NA,TRBD1,TGTGCCAGCAGCTATAAGTGGACAGGCTATGGGGGTAGGGGCTATGGCTACACCTTC,CASSYKWTGYGGRGYGYTF
TRBJ2-5,TRBV18,14,NA,NA,TGTGCCAGCTCACCACCTCCCATGCAAGAGACCCAGTACTTC,CASSPPPMQETQYF
TRBJ1-2,TRBV10-3,16,once,TRBD1,TGTGCCATCAGTGAGTCTATCGGGCAGGGGGCCTATGGCTACACCTTC,CAISESIGQGAYGYTF
TRBJ2-1,TRBV7-3,14,NA,NA,TGTGCCAGCAGCTCTCACCTACAGGGTGATGAGCAGTTCTTC,CASSSHLQGDEQFF
TRBJ1-2,TRBV5-6,13,NA,NA,TGTGCCAGCAGCTTGGATGGGCTGCGGGATCGACCGTTC,CASSLDGLRDRPF
TRBJ2-7,TRBV2,13,many,NA,TGTGCCAGCCTAGGACCCCCCGGGAACGAGCAGTACTTC,CASLGPPGNEQYF
TRBJ1-2,TRBV5-4,16,NA,TRBD1,TGTGCCAGCAGCTCTTACACAGGGGGAGGAAACTATGGCTACACCTTC,CASSSYTGGGNYGYTF
TRBJ1-1,TRBV10-2,17,once,NA,TGCGCCAGCAGTGAAGAGGTGAAGGGGGGGATGAACACTGAAGCTTTCTTT,CASSEEVKGGMNTEAFF
TRBJ1-2,TRBV2,13,NA,TRBD1,TGTGCCAGCAGGGATCCAGGGGGCTATGGCTACACCTTC,CASRDPGGYGYTF
TRBJ2-1,TRBV6-1,14,NA,TRBD1,TGTGCCAGCAGCTGGGACAGGGGGGCAGATGAGCAGTTCTTC,CASSWDRGADEQFF
TRBJ2-1,TRBV7-2,18,NA,TRBD2,TGTGCCAGCAGCTCTAACCCTCTAGCGGTCCCTCGACGTAATGAGCAGTTCTTC,CASSSNPLAVPRRNEQFF
TRBJ1-5,TRBV19,16,NA,NA,TGTGCCAGTAAAGAGGGTACGACTTTAAGCAATCAGCCCCAGCATTTT,CASKEGTTLSNQPQHF
TRBJ2-3,TRBV9,15,NA,NA,TGTGCCAGCAGCGTGGGAGGCCTTGGGATAGATACGCAGTATTTT,CASSVGGLGIDTQYF
TRBJ2-4,TRBV2,21,NA,NA,TGTGCCAGCAGTGAAGCTGGGCCCTCCAGGGGCGGGAGTTTAGCCAAAAACATTCAGTACTTC,CASSEAGPSRGGSLAKNIQYF
TRBJ1-3,TRBV7-8,17,NA,NA,TGTGCCAGCAGCAAAGGGGGAACATTCTACTCTGGAAACACCATATATTTT,CASSKGGTFYSGNTIYF
TRBJ2-7,TRBV11-3,17,few,TRBD2,TGTGCCAGCAGTGATTCATCTAGCGGCCCTAGCTCCTACGAGCAGTACTTC,CASSDSSSGPSSYEQYF
TRBJ2-7,TRBV6-5,15,NA,TRBD1,TGTGCCAGCAGTCGACCGAGACAGGGGGTCTACGAGCAGTACTTC,CASSRPRQGVYEQYF
TRBJ2-7,TRBV4-1,17,NA,NA,TGCGCCAGCAGCCAAGAGAACGGGCAGGGATCTTCCTACGAGCAGTACTTC,CASSQENGQGSSYEQYF
TRBJ2-5,TRBV29-1,14,few,NA,TGCAGCGTTACGAGGGAGAATATAGAAGAGACCCAGTACTTC,CSVTRENIEETQYF
TRBJ1-4,TRBV28,14,NA,NA,TGTGCCAGCTCCCCCGGGACATTATATGAAAAACTGTTTTTT,CASSPGTLYEKLFF
TRBJ1-4,TRBV5-1,17,NA,TRBD1,TGCGCCAGCAGCCCAGGACAGGGGATCCCCACTAATGAAAAACTGTTTTTT,CASSPGQGIPTNEKLFF
TRBJ2-3,TRBV7-9,11,NA,NA,TGTGCCAGCAGCTTCTCAGATACGCAGTATTTT,CASSFSDTQYF
TRBJ1-1,TRBV6-5,15,NA,NA,TGTGCCAGCAGTTACTCCGGGGTCTCGAACACTGAAGCTTTCTTT,CASSYSGVSNTEAFF
TRBJ2-1,TRBV11-1,14,few,NA,TGCGCCAGCAGCTTTAGCCGACTCAACAATGAGCAGTTCTTC,CASSFSRLNNEQFF
TRBJ1-5,TRBV5-6,12,NA,NA,TGTGCCAGCAGCGTGTTATCGCAGCCCCAGCATTTT,CASSVLSQPQHF
TRBJ1-4,TRBV4-3,19,NA,TRBD1,TGCGCCAGCAGCCAAGACCACAATCCCTACTTTCACAGGGGGGAAAAACTGTTTTTT,CASSQDHNPYFHRGEKLFF
TRBJ1-4,TRBV6-1,17,NA,TRBD1,TGTGCCAGCAGTGTCCCCGACAGGGGCCTTCCCAATGAAAAACTGTTTTTT,CASSVPDRGLPNEKLFF
TRBJ1-5,TRBV2,15,NA,TRBD1,TGTGCCAGCAGTTCACAGGGGGCTATTGTTCAGCCCCAGCATTTT,CASSSQGAIVQPQHF
TRBJ2-1,TRBV5-6,16,NA,NA,TGTGCCAGCAGCTCCCGTGAATGGAGCTCCTACAATGAGCAGTTCTTC,CASSSREWSSYNEQFF
TRBJ1-5,TRBV4-1,17,few,TRBD1,TGCGCCAGCAGCCATCCCACAGGGGTGGGGGTGAATCAGCCCCAGCATTTT,CASSHPTGVGVNQPQHF